This is a list of T cell receptor beta chains from one sample in a study of cytomegalovirus exposure and HLA in healthy donors. Assay: immunoSEQ multiplex PCR; the TCRdb copy retains only in-frame clones and omits some. The table has roughly 150,000 clones, roughly 86% seen once. Sequencing was carried out using PBMCs. The receptors derive from a man aged 18-30 years in good health and CMV-seropositive. CDR3s include the opening cysteine and the closing phenylalanine or tryptophan. The D gene is left open where the match is weak. Clone size, where shown, is once, few, many, or a class for clones that have expanded.

V,size,J,D,DNA,CDR3
TRBV5-8,-,TRBJ2-5,TRBD2,TGTGCCAGCAGCTTGTATAGTAGCGGGAAGATCCAAGAGACCCAGTACTTC,CASSLYSSGKIQETQYF
TRBV12-2,-,TRBJ2-7,-,TGTGCAAGTCGCTTAGTTTCGGACGGGGCCTACGAGCAGTACTTC,CASRLVSDGAYEQYF
TRBV7-8,once,TRBJ2-5,-,TGTGCCAGCAGCCCCCACCCCCCCTGGCGGGCCAACCAAGAGACCCAGTACTTC,CASSPHPPWRANQETQYF
TRBV9,-,TRBJ2-2,TRBD2,TGTGCCAGCAGCGTATTTTCTAGCGGGGGCGGGGAGCTGTTTTTT,CASSVFSSGGGELFF
TRBV7-3,many,TRBJ2-7,TRBD2,TGTGCCAGCAGCTTATCGAGCGGGAGAATCCCCTACGAGCAGTACTTC,CASSLSSGRIPYEQYF
TRBV5-1,-,TRBJ2-1,TRBD2,TGCGCCAGCAGCTTCTCGGGACTAGCGGGAGGGGAGCAGTTCTTC,CASSFSGLAGGEQFF
TRBV5-1,-,TRBJ2-3,-,TGCGCCAGCAGCGGAGGGGACTTTACAGATACGCAGTATTTT,CASSGGDFTDTQYF
TRBV5-4,-,TRBJ2-7,-,TGTGCCAGCAGCTTGGACAGGGAGACCTCCTACGAGCAGTACTTC,CASSLDRETSYEQYF
TRBV27,-,TRBJ2-1,TRBD1,TGTGCCAGCAGTTTCCGCACAGGGGTTGAGCAGTTCTTC,CASSFRTGVEQFF
TRBV6-5,-,TRBJ2-1,-,TGTGCCAGCAGTTACTCGGCCCGGGGGGCATACAATGAGCAGTTCTTC,CASSYSARGAYNEQFF
TRBV19,once,TRBJ2-1,TRBD2,TGTGCCAGTAGTATAGCGGGAGGGCCGTTGGGGTACAATGAGCAGTTCTTC,CASSIAGGPLGYNEQFF
TRBV30,-,TRBJ2-7,-,TGTGCCTGGGAAGACGGGAAAGACTACGAGCAGTACTTC,CAWEDGKDYEQYF
TRBV18,-,TRBJ2-5,-,TGTGCCAGCTCACCGGGCTACCAAGAGACCCAGTACTTC,CASSPGYQETQYF
TRBV2,-,TRBJ2-7,TRBD2,TGTGCCAGCAGTGACGCCCTAGCGGGAGGCCACGAGCAGTACTTC,CASSDALAGGHEQYF
TRBV6-1,-,TRBJ2-3,TRBD2,TGTGCCAGCAGTGAAAGGAGAGGGAGGGTCGGAGATACGCAGTATTTT,CASSERRGRVGDTQYF
TRBV19,-,TRBJ1-1,-,TGTGCCAGTAGTATCAGGGTGAACACTGAAGCTTTCTTT,CASSIRVNTEAFF
TRBV2,-,TRBJ2-3,TRBD2,TGTGCCAGCACCGACTTCGGACTAGCGAGCACAGATACGCAGTATTTT,CASTDFGLASTDTQYF
TRBV10-3,-,TRBJ2-7,-,TGTGCCATCAGTTCGAGGTACGAGCAGTACTTC,CAISSRYEQYF
TRBV19,few,TRBJ1-2,-,TGTGCCAGTACCCCTAGCCGTTTGAATGGCTACACCTTC,CASTPSRLNGYTF
TRBV30,-,TRBJ2-7,TRBD1,TGTGCCTGGAGTACGGGGCAGGGGGACGAGCAGTACTTC,CAWSTGQGDEQYF
TRBV7-6,-,TRBJ1-5,-,TGTGCCAGCAGCTCCAGCCGACACTCCGTGGGTCAGCCCCAGCATTTT,CASSSSRHSVGQPQHF
TRBV28,-,TRBJ2-7,-,TGTGCCAGCAGTTTACCGGGTAAGAAACCCGTCGGCGAGCAGTACTTC,CASSLPGKKPVGEQYF
TRBV29-1,-,TRBJ2-1,-,TGCAGCGTTGACGCGGGGGCGAGGAATGAGCAGTTCTTC,CSVDAGARNEQFF
TRBV29-1,-,TRBJ2-7,TRBD1,TGCAGCGTGGGACAGAGCTACGAGCAGTACTTC,CSVGQSYEQYF
TRBV6-6,once,TRBJ2-7,-,TGTGCCAGCAGTCAGGGCGGCGAGCAGTACTTC,CASSQGGEQYF
TRBV28,-,TRBJ1-1,TRBD1,TGTGCCAGCAGTTTCCAGGACAGGTGGGGAGCTTTCTTT,CASSFQDRWGAFF
TRBV7-6,few,TRBJ2-3,TRBD2,TGTGCCAGCAGCCCCAGCAGCGGGAGCCCAGATACGCAGTATTTT,CASSPSSGSPDTQYF
TRBV9,-,TRBJ2-1,-,TGTGCCAGCAGCGTAGTAGGGGTCTCCTACAATGAGCAGTTCTTC,CASSVVGVSYNEQFF
TRBV15,-,TRBJ2-7,-,TGTGCCACCAGCGAAGGCCAGGGGCCAACCTACGAGCAGTACTTC,CATSEGQGPTYEQYF
TRBV13,-,TRBJ2-1,-,TGTGCCAGCAGCTTAGCGGGAGAGCAGAATGAGCAGTTCTTC,CASSLAGEQNEQFF
TRBV7-9,few,TRBJ2-7,-,TGTGCCAGCAGCGGGTCGAACAGCTACTCCTACGAGCAGTACTTC,CASSGSNSYSYEQYF